The entry below gives a single TCR beta chain sequence along with its context. This entry comes from a study of blood T cell repertoires in COVID-19. Study-level background: Spain, Italy and the United States supplied samples that represented acute and convalescent COVID-19. Sources were T cells, B-cell-depleted T cells, or PBMCs; the material itself was cDNA or gDNA.

The data were produced by immunoSEQ multiplex PCR, yet TCRdb's version contains in-frame clones alone and is incomplete. The sample shows under 200,000 clones, around nine tenths of them seen only once. Sequencing was performed on peripheral blood. The TCR comes from a man in his forties with active or convalescent COVID-19.

The CDR3 DNA sequence: TGTGCCAGCAGCGTATTATCCAGGGCGAACACTGAAGCTTTCTTT. It codes for CASSVLSRANTEAFF. V and J are TRBV9 and TRBJ1-1; D might be TRBD1 (5 bases). This CDR3 is 15 amino acids long. The V end lost 1 base, the J end lost 1 base, and 11 bases lay between the germline ends. CDR1 is SGDLS, CDR2 YYNGEE, per germline.